These 6 T cell receptor beta chains came from one sample sequenced in a study of cytomegalovirus exposure and HLA in healthy donors. TCRdb keeps only in-frame clones here, not all; method: immunoSEQ multiplex PCR. The sample contains tens of thousands of clones, just over 90% of which appear only once. Sequencing was done on a sample of PBMCs. The receptors originated from a man aged 25 to 45 in good health and CMV-seronegative.

This sequence joins TRBV12-2 and TRBJ2-7; the table's D call TRBD2 went unverified against the DNA. TRBV12-2 represents a pseudogene. The CDR3 covers 15 residues. CDR3 bases: TGTGCAAGTCGCTCTCATCCGGGACTAGAATACGAGCAGTACTTC. It specifies CASRSHPGLEYEQYF.

The count of this clone is one. The chain joins TRBV5-4 to TRBJ2-2; 8 bases are a match to TRBD2. Germline CDR1 reads SGHNT; CDR2 reads YYREEE (reference sequence). CDR3 length: 14 residues. Unmatched junction bases numbered 4, after V lost 3 bases and J lost 6 bases. CDR3 residues: CASSWTSRPGELFF. The DNA of the CDR3 is TGTGCCAGCAGCTGGACTAGCCGTCCCGGGGAGCTGTTTTTT.

This chain connects TRBV6-4 to TRBJ2-7; 12 nucleotides line up with TRBD2. Germline V gene sequence: CDR1 MRHNA, CDR2 SNTAGT. The CDR3 loop spans 16 amino acids. J gave up 0 bases and V 5 bases, and 5 bases lay outside the gene matches. CDR3 DNA: TGTGCCAGCAGTCGGACTAGCGGGGCCCCCTCCTACGAGCAGTACTTC. Amino acids: CASSRTSGAPSYEQYF.

The V and J genes are TRBV5-6 and TRBJ2-5; TRBD1 matches at 8 bases. The length of the CDR3 is 16 residues. Per germline, CDR1 SGHDT and CDR2 YYEEEE. V lost 4 bases to trimming and J lost 3 bases; unmatched junction nucleotides: 11. The CDR3 nucleotides read TGTGCCAGCAGCAAGAGAAGGACAGGGACCGAAGAGACCCAGTACTTC. This gives the protein CASSKRRTGTEETQYF. Full variable domain (remainder filled in from reference TRBV5-6 and TRBJ2-5): DAGVTQSPTHLIKTRGQQVTLRCSPKSGHDTVSWYQQALGQGPQFIFQYYEEEERQRGNFPDRFSGHQFPNYSSELNVNALLLGDSALYLCASSKRRTGTEETQYFGPGTRLLVL.

In its sample, this clone was seen a few times. This sequence joins TRBV2 and TRBJ2-3; no clear D. The CDR3 totals 13 residues. V gave up 6 bases and J gave up 3 bases, with 10 bases separating them. Germline V gives CDR1 SNHLY, CDR2 FYNNEI. The CDR3 coding sequence is TGTGCCAGCAGCGACGACTTTACAGATACGCAGTATTTT. This gives the protein CASSDDFTDTQYF. Drawing the rest from reference TRBV2 and TRBJ2-3, the complete variable domain is EPEVTQTPSHQVTQMGQEVILRCVPISNHLYFYWYRQILGQKVEFLVSFYNNEISEKSEIFDDQFSVERPDGSNFTLKIRSTKLEDSAMYFCASSDDFTDTQYFGPGTRLTVL.

The rearrangement uses TRBV6-5 and TRBJ1-2; D is perhaps TRBD1 (6 bases). The CDR3 is 13 amino acids. Germline assignment: CDR1 MNHEY and CDR2 SVGAGI. V gave up 5 bases and J gave up 6 bases, with 13 bases separating them. CDR3 DNA: TGTGCCAGCAGTCCACGACAGGTGAATGGCTACACCTTC. Its protein is CASSPRQVNGYTF.